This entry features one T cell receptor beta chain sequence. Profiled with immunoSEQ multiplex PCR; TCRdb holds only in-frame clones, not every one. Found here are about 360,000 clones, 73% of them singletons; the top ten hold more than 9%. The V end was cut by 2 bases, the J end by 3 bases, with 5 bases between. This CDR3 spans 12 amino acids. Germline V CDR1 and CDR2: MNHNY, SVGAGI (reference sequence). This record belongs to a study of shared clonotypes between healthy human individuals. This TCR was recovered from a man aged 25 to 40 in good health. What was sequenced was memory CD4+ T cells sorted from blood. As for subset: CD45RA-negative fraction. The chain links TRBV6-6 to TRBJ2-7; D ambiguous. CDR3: CASSYLVYEQYF. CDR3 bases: TGTGCCAGCAGTTACCTAGTCTACGAGCAGTACTTC.